The T cell receptor beta chain described here comes from a study of control samples from healthy donors and cancer patients. Germline V CDR1 and CDR2: SQVTM, ANQGSEA. The CDR3 spans 14 residues. The germline V and J ends were trimmed by 6 bases and 1 base, with 15 bases remaining between them. The table came from immunoSEQ multiplex PCR; TCRdb's copy has only in-frame clones and leaves some out. The table shows around 76,000 clones, with about 93% occurring only once. V is TRBV29-1 and J is TRBJ1-1, with a possible D match to TRBD1 (5 bases). The sequencing sample was made of blood. This TCR came from a woman aged 40 to 50 in good health. The CDR3: CSVSLRGENTEAFF. The CDR3 bases are TGCAGCGTGAGCTTGAGGGGCGAGAACACTGAAGCTTTCTTT.